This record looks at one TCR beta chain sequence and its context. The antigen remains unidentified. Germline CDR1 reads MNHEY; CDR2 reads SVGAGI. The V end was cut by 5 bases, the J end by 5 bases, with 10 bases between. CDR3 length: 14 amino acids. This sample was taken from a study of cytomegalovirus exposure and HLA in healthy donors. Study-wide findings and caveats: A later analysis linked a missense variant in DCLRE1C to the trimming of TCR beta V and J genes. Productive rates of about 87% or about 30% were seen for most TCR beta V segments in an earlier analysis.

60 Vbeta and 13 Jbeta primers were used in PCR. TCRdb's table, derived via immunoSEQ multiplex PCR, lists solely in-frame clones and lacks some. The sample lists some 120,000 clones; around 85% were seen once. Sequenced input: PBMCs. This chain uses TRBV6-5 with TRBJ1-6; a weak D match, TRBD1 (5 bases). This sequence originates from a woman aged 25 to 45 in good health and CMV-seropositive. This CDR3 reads CASSPPGNNSPLHF. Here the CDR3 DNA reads TGTGCCAGCAGTCCCCCAGGGAATAATTCACCCCTCCACTTT.